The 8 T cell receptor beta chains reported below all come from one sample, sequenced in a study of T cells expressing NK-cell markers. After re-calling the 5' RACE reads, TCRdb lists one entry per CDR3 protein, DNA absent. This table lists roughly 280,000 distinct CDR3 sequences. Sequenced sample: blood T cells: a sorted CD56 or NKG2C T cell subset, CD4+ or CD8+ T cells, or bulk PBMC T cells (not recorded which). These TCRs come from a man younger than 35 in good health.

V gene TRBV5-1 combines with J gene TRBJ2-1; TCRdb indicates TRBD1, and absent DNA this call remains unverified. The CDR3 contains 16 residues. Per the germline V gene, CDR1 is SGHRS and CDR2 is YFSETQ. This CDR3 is CASSSLSRPGSNEQFF.

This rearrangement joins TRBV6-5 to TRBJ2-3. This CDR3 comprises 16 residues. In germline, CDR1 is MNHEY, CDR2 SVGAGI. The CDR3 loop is CASSYSGQTSTDTQYF.

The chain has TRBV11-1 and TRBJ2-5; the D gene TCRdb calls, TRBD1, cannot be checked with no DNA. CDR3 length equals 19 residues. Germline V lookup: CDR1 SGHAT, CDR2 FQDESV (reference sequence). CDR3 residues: CASSSTGTGGSMYQETQYF. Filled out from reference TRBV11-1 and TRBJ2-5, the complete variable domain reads EAEVAQSPRYKITEKSQAVAFWCDPISGHATLYWYRQILGQGPELLVQFQDESVVDDSQLPKDRFSAERLKGVDSTLKIQPAELGDSAMYLCASSSTGTGGSMYQETQYFGPGTRLLVL.

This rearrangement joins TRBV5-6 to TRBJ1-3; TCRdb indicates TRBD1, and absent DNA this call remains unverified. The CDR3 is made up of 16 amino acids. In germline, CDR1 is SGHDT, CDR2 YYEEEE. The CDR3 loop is CASSWGVPKPGNTIYF.

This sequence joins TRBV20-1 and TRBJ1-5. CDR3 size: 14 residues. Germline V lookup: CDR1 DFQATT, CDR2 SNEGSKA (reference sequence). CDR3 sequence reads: CSARRGSSNQPQHF.

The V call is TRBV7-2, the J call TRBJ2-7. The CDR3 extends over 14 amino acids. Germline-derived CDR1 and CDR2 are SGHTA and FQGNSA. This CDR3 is CASSFQREPNEQYF.

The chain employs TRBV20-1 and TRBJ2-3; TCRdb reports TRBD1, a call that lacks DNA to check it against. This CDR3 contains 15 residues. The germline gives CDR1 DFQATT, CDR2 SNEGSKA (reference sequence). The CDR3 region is CSARGRTGRTDTQYF.

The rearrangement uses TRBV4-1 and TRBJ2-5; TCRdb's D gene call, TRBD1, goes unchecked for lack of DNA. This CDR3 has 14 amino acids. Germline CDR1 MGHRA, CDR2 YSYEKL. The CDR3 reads CASSQVGGQGTQYF.